This TCR beta chain came from a study of regulatory T cells in long-lasting Graves disease. Study-wide points: Those with persistent Graves' had less TCR diversity than newly diagnosed patients.

Germline assignment: CDR1 SGHTA and CDR2 FQGTGA. The CDR3 contains 15 residues. Trimming removed 5 bases from V and 3 bases from J, with 13 bases in between. The time point is: persistent/refractory GD, antithyroid drugs over 5 years with positive TRAb. With RNA extracted from PBMCs as input, the TCR library was made. The sample holds a few counts of this clonotype. Antigen: not known. Library construction for TCR beta used iRepertoire HTBI primers and Arm-PCR of CDR3 regions. Authors' analysis steps: Identification yielded 62 TRBV and around 15 TRBJ segments across samples. MiXCR, applied by TCRdb to the multiplex PCR reads, yields one record per CDR3 protein. TCRdb's processing, not the study's, gives the V and J calls here. There are over 350,000 distinct CDR3 sequences in the sample; less than 25% occur only once, and 20% to 25% lies in the top ten.

The receptor's source is a female donor with Graves disease. Sequencing used peripheral blood mononuclear cells (PBMCs), obtained when the disease was refractory, from a patient treated with antithyroid drugs. The V gene is TRBV7-3, the J gene TRBJ2-2, with a tentative D call TRBD2 (5 bases). The CDR3 DNA reads TGTGCCAGCAGCCACGCAGAGGGCCACACCGGGGAGCTGTTTTTT. Translated: CASSHAEGHTGELFF.